These 3 T cell receptor beta chains were all obtained from the same sample, sequenced in a study of T cell repertoires in cytomegalovirus infection. MiXCR was run by TCRdb on the reads, yielding one entry per CDR3 protein. Of over 50,000 distinct CDR3 sequences in the sample, 20% were seen once. Which antigens these TCRs recognize remains unknown. The material was CD8+ T cells from cultured PBMCs, obtained from culture after CMV antigen stimulation. The receptor set was obtained from a human donor in good health (CMV status not recorded). Some clones in this sample may be carry-over from other donors' samples.

The J gene is TRBJ2-7, the V gene TRBV7-9, with 10 bases that match TRBD1. The junction had 12 bases not matched to a gene; V was cut back by 4 bases and J by 6 bases. CDR1 is SEHNR, CDR2 FQNEAQ, per germline (reference sequence). CDR3 length equals 16 residues. The CDR3 DNA reads as TGTGCCAGCAGCTCAAAGAGGACAGGGGGTGAATTCGAGCAGTACTTC. This translates into CASSSKRTGGEFEQYF.

The J gene is TRBJ1-5, the V gene TRBV6-5; 11 positions match TRBD1. With V trimmed by 4 bases and J by 4 bases, 6 bases remained unmatched. Germline CDR1 and CDR2: MNHEY and SVGAGI. CDR3 length: 16 residues. The CDR3, as DNA: TGTGCCAGCAGTTCTCGGGACAGGGGGTCGAATCAGCCCCAGCATTTT. Protein: CASSSRDRGSNQPQHF.

The chain carries TRBV7-3 and TRBJ1-6, with 7 bases that match TRBD1. Germline assignment: CDR1 SGHTA and CDR2 FQGTGA. After removal of 6 bases from V and 10 bases from J, the junction contained 3 bases not matched to a gene. This CDR3 spans 12 amino acids. CDR3 nucleotides: TGTGCCAGCAGTACAGGGGACTCACCCCTCCACTTT. This translates into CASSTGDSPLHF.